This T cell receptor (beta chain) was documented in a study of early T cells in non-severe SARS-CoV-2 infection. The wider study: Sequencing used unsorted whole-blood bulk RNA, so chains lack pairing.

TCRdb re-called the 5' RACE reads through MiXCR, storing one row per CDR3 protein. Counted here are about 83,000 distinct CDR3 sequences, more than 9% occurring once; the ten biggest clones make up approximately 8%. The V end was cut by 4 bases, the J end by 0 bases, with 10 bases between. The length of the CDR3 is 16 residues. Germline V lookup: CDR1 MNHEY, CDR2 SMNVEV (reference sequence). This clonotype showed up many times. The chain joins TRBV27 to TRBJ1-6; D is ambiguous. The clonotype comes from an adult who was a healthcare worker with PCR-confirmed SARS-CoV-2 infection or an uninfected control (not recorded which). The material sequenced was whole blood, taken at baseline. The CDR3 DNA reads TGTGCCAGCAGTTCCGAGGCGAGCTCCTATAATTCACCCCTCCACTTT. Protein sequence: CASSSEASSYNSPLHF.